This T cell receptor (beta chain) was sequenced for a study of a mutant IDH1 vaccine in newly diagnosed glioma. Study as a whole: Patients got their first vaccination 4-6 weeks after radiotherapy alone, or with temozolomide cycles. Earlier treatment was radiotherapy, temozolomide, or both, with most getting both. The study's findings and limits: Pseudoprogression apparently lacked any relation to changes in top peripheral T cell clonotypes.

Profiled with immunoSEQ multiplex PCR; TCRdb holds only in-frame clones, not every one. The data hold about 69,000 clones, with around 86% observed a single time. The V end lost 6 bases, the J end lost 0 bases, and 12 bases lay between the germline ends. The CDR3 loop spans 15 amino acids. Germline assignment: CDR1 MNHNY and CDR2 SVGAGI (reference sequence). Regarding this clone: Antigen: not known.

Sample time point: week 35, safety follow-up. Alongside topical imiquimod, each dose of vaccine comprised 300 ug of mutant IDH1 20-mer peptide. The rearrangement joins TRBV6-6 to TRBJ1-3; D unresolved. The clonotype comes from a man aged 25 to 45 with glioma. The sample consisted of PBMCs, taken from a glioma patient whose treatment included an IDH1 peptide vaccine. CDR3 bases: TGTGCCAGCAGACTTTTGCCAGTCTCTGGAAACACCATATATTTT. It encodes CASRLLPVSGNTIYF.